The 25 T cell receptor beta chains in this list originate from one sample, sequenced in a study of CXCR3-negative and CXCR3-positive naive CD8 T cells. Via 5' RACE with UMI labels, TRB cDNA libraries were prepared. Each CDR3 protein gets one entry in TCRdb, which reprocessed the 5' RACE reads and gives no DNA. The sample totals about 50,000 distinct CDR3 sequences. Source material: naive CXCR3- CD8+ T cells from blood. The subset denotes: CD45RO-CCR7+CD27+CD95- naive CD8+ T cells lacking CXCR3 (TNR3-). The receptors here all came from a human donor in good health. Some clones in this sample may be carry-over from other donors' samples.

This CDR3 reads CASSKDRGVEYEQFF. This chain joins TRBV21-1 and TRBJ2-1; there is no DNA to check the TCRdb D call of TRBD1. TRBV21-1 counts as a pseudogene. CDR3 length: 15 amino acids.

The chain recombines TRBV5-6 with TRBJ2-3; TCRdb lists TRBD2, though no DNA is available to test this call. The CDR3 is made up of 18 amino acids. Germline-derived CDR1 and CDR2 are SGHDT and YYEEEE. The CDR3 is CASSLGSSGGASTDTQYF. Drawing the rest from reference TRBV5-6 and TRBJ2-3, the complete variable domain is DAGVTQSPTHLIKTRGQQVTLRCSPKSGHDTVSWYQQALGQGPQFIFQYYEEEERQRGNFPDRFSGHQFPNYSSELNVNALLLGDSALYLCASSLGSSGGASTDTQYFGPGTRLTVL.

V usage is TRBV12-3 or TRBV12-4 and J usage is TRBJ2-7; TCRdb's D call, TRBD1, is unchecked because there is no DNA. There are 14 residues in the CDR3. The CDR3 sequence: CASSRTGPTYEQYF.

The chain uses TRBV9 and TRBJ1-6. CDR1 and CDR2 from the germline V gene are SGDLS and YYNGEE. This CDR3 is 17 amino acids long. CDR3 residues: CASSPSGGSSYNSPLHF.

The V call is TRBV7-6, the J call TRBJ2-1; with no DNA, the TCRdb D assignment of TRBD1 cannot be verified. The CDR3 length is 15 residues. Germline V CDR1 and CDR2: SGHVS, FNYEAQ. The chain's CDR3 is CASTDGDSPLNEQFF.

V usage is TRBV13 and J usage is TRBJ1-3; TCRdb selects TRBD1, and the lack of DNA leaves this call unchecked. This CDR3 contains 18 residues. The germline V gene has CDR1 PRHDT and CDR2 FYEKMQ (reference sequence). The CDR3 loop is CASSLGRQIIHLGNTIYF. Full variable domain (missing parts from reference TRBV13 and TRBJ1-3): AAGVIQSPRHLIKEKRETATLKCYPIPRHDTVYWYQQGPGQDPQFLISFYEKMQSDKGSIPDRFSAQQFSDYHSELNMSSLELGDSALYFCASSLGRQIIHLGNTIYFGEGSWLTVV.

This chain links TRBV7-8 with TRBJ2-7; TCRdb's D call of TRBD1 is untestable without DNA. CDR3 length: 18 amino acids. Per germline, CDR1 SGHVS and CDR2 FQNEAQ. This CDR3 is CASTLGATAMVSSYEQYF.

This chain uses TRBV7-8 with TRBJ2-1; the TCRdb call, TRBD2, lacks DNA for checking. The CDR3 is 18 residues long. The V gene's germline CDR1 is SGHVS and CDR2 FQNEAQ. CDR3 amino acids: CASSLAPSGGSVDNEQFF.

The chain joins TRBV24-1 to TRBJ2-5; TCRdb's D call, TRBD1, is unchecked because there is no DNA. Germline-derived CDR1 and CDR2 are KGHDR and SFDVKD. The CDR3 spans 19 residues. The CDR3 sequence: CATSPTTISGESFQETQYF.

The gene calls are TRBV12-2 and TRBJ2-7; TCRdb selects TRBD2, and the lack of DNA leaves this call unchecked. TRBV12-2 is listed as a pseudogene. The CDR3 covers 16 residues. CDR3 sequence: CASRLRASGANYEQYF.

CDR3 residues: CASSGQGSKRRQQETQYF. The chain employs TRBV21-1 and TRBJ2-5; TCRdb names TRBD1, which stays unverified in the absence of DNA. TRBV21-1 is an annotated pseudogene. The CDR3 has 18 amino acids.

The chain couples TRBV29-1 to TRBJ1-2; TCRdb reports TRBD1, a call that lacks DNA to check it against. The V gene's germline CDR1 is SQVTM and CDR2 ANQGSEA. The CDR3 has 13 amino acids. The CDR3 protein is CSVEPAGKRGYTF.

J is TRBJ1-1 and V is TRBV29-1. Germline V gene data show CDR1 as SQVTM and CDR2 as ANQGSEA. The CDR3 loop spans 11 amino acids. The CDR3 here is CSVEPNTEAFF.

The gene calls are TRBV6-2 or TRBV6-3 and TRBJ2-1; TCRdb returns TRBD2, unconfirmable since there is no DNA. The CDR3 runs 13 residues. The germline V gene has CDR1 MNHEY and CDR2 SVGEGT. The CDR3 protein is CASSLAGINEQFF.

The rearrangement links TRBV29-1 to TRBJ2-7; lacking DNA, the TRBD1 call made by TCRdb goes unchecked. This CDR3 has 14 amino acids. Germline V CDR1 and CDR2: SQVTM, ANQGSEA. The CDR3 sequence is CSVEPGTGAYEQYF.

This chain links TRBV7-2 with TRBJ1-5; TCRdb calls TRBD1, which cannot be checked without DNA. This CDR3 comprises 17 residues. CDR1 and CDR2 (germline): SGHTA, FQGNSA. The CDR3 spells CASSLGGRGLGNQPQHF.

The V gene is TRBV7-9, the J gene TRBJ2-3; TCRdb picks TRBD2, but there is no DNA to check that call. The CDR3 consists of 15 residues. The germline CDR1 and CDR2 sequences are SEHNR and FQNEAQ (reference sequence). CDR3 protein: CASSARDLGVDTQYF.

This sequence joins TRBV15 and TRBJ2-7; as DNA is missing, the TRBD1 call by TCRdb cannot be tested. Germline lookup yields CDR1 LNHNV and CDR2 YYDKDF (reference sequence). CDR3 size: 14 residues. CDR3 region: CATSRVGQPYEQYF.

This chain connects TRBV28 to TRBJ2-1. This CDR3 has 13 residues. CDR1 is MDHEN, CDR2 SYDVKM, per germline. This CDR3 is CASEIEGGNEQFF.

CDR3 sequence reads: CASSLGGFGNTEAFF. This rearrangement joins TRBV12-3 or TRBV12-4 to TRBJ1-1; the D call of TRBD1 rests on TCRdb alone, since no DNA is present to check it. The CDR3 runs to 15 residues.

The chain carries TRBV27 and TRBJ2-3; there is no DNA to check the TCRdb D call of TRBD2. Germline-derived CDR1 and CDR2 are MNHEY and SMNVEV (reference sequence). The CDR3 sequence is 14 residues long. CDR3 region: CASRLAGGGDTQYF.

This chain uses TRBV28 with TRBJ2-3; TCRdb's assignment of TRBD1 cannot be checked, as there is no DNA. The CDR3 is made up of 14 amino acids. CDR1 MDHEN and CDR2 SYDVKM come from the germline V gene. CDR3 sequence reads: CASSPDRGTDTQYF.

This chain's CDR3 is CSARDPGQGTEAFF. The chain employs TRBV20-1 and TRBJ1-1; TCRdb's D call of TRBD1 is untestable without DNA. The CDR3 has 14 amino acids. Germline CDR1 and CDR2: DFQATT and SNEGSKA (reference sequence).

The chain carries TRBV27 and TRBJ1-2; TCRdb proposes TRBD1, but this gene call is untestable without DNA. In germline, CDR1 is MNHEY, CDR2 SMNVEV (reference sequence). The CDR3 has 14 amino acids. The CDR3 sequence: CASSLGASNYGYTF.

The rearrangement uses TRBV2 and TRBJ2-3; TCRdb outputs TRBD1, but without DNA this stays unchecked. This CDR3 spans 16 amino acids. Germline-derived CDR1 and CDR2 are SNHLY and FYNNEI. This chain's CDR3 is CASSVSSRVITDTQYF.